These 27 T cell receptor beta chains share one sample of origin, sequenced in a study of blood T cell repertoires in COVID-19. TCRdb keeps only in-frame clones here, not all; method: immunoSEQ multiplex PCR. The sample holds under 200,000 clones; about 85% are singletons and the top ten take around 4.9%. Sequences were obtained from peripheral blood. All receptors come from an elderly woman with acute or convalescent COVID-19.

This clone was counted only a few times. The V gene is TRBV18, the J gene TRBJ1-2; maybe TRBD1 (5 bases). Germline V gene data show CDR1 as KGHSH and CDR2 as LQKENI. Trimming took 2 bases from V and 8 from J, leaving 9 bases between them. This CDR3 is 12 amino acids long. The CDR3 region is CASSPNQGGYTF. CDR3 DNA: TGTGCCAGCTCACCAAACCAGGGAGGCTACACCTTC.

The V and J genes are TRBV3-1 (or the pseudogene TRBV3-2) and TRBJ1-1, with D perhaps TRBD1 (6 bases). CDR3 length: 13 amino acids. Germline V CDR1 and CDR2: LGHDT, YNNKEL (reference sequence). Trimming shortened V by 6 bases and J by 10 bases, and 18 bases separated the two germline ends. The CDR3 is CASSQQGSDLAFF. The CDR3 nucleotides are TGTGCCAGCAGTCAACAGGGAAGCGACCTAGCTTTCTTT.

The CDR3 DNA follows: TGTGCCAGCAGTTGGTACAGGGCGGATATGAACACTGAAGCTTTCTTT. It is translated as CASSWYRADMNTEAFF. J is TRBJ1-1 and V is TRBV6-5; a weak D match, TRBD1 (6 bases). V was pared by 4 bases and J by 0 bases, with 15 bases between. This CDR3 region has 16 residues. CDR1 is MNHEY, CDR2 SVGAGI, per germline.

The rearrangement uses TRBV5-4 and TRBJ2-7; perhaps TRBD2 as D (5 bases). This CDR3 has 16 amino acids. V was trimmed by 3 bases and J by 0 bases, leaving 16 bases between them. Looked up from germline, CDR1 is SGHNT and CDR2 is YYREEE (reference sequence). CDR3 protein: CASSSPGTATSYEQYF. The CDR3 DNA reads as TGTGCCAGCAGCTCCCCGGGAACGGCTACCTCCTACGAGCAGTACTTC. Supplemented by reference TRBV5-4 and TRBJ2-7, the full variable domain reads ETGVTQSPTHLIKTRGQQVTLRCSSQSGHNTVSWYQQALGQGPQFIFQYYREEENGRGNFPPRFSGLQFPNYSSELNVNALELDDSALYLCASSSPGTATSYEQYFGPGTRLTVT.

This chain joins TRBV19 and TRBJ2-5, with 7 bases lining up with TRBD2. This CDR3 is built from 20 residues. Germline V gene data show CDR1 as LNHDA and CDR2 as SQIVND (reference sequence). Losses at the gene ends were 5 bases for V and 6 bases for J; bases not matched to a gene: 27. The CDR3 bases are TGTGCCAGTAGTGCCCTGGCCGGGACTACCCCGGATTGGCTCTTCAAGACCCAGTACTTC. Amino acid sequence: CASSALAGTTPDWLFKTQYF.

The CDR3 protein is CASSPSGGQPQHF. The CDR3 nucleotides are TGTGCCAGCAGCCCCTCCGGGGGTCAGCCCCAGCATTTT. The rearrangement uses TRBV7-9 and TRBJ1-5; D may be TRBD1 (5 bases). CDR1 and CDR2 (germline): SEHNR, FQNEAQ (reference sequence). This CDR3 has 13 amino acids. Trimming shortened V by 5 bases and J by 6 bases, and 11 bases separated the two germline ends.

CDR3 sequence: CASSLDRGKDEQYF. CDR3 DNA sequence: TGTGCCAGCAGCTTGGACAGGGGAAAGGACGAGCAGTACTTC. The V call is TRBV7-9, the J call TRBJ2-7, with 9 bases lining up with TRBD1. V shed 3 bases and J 5 bases; nucleotides not matched to a gene: 5. CDR1 SEHNR and CDR2 FQNEAQ come from the germline V gene (reference sequence). This CDR3 has 14 residues.

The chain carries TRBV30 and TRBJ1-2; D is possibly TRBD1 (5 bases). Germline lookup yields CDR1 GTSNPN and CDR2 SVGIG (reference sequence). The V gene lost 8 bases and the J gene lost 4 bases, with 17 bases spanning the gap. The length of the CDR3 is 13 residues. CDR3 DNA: TGTGCCCTATTTGGGGGGTCCGTCTATGGCTACACCTTC. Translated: CALFGGSVYGYTF.

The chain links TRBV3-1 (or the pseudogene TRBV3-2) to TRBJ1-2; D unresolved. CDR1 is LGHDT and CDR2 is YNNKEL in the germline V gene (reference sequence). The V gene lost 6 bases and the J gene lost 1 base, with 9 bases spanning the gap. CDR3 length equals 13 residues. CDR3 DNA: TGTGCCAGCAGGCAGGCAGGTAACTATGGCTACACCTTC. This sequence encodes CASRQAGNYGYTF.

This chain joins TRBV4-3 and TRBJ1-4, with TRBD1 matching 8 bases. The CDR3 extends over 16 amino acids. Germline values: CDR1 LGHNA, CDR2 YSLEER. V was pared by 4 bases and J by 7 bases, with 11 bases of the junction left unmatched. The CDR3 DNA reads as TGCGCCAGCAGCCCCGAGACGAACAGGGGGAGTGAAAAACTGTTTTTT. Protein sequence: CASSPETNRGSEKLFF.

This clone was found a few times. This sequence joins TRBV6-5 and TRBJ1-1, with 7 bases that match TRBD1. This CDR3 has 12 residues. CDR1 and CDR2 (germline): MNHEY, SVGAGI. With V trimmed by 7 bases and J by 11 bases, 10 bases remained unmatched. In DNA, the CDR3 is TGTGCCAGCAATCGGGACAGATCGACGGCTTTCTTT. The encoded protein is CASNRDRSTAFF.

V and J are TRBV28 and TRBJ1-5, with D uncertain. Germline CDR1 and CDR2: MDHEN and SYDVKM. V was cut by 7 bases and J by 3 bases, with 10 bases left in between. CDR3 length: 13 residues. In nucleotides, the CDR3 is TGTGCCAGCACCGTACAGAACAATCAGCCCCAGCATTTT. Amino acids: CASTVQNNQPQHF.

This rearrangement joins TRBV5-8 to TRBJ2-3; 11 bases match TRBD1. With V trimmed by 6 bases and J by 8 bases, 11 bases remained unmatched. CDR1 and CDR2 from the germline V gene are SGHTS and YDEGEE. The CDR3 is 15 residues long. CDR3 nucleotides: TGTGCCAGCAACCAGGACAGGGGGCCACTTGGTACGCAGTATTTT. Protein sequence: CASNQDRGPLGTQYF.

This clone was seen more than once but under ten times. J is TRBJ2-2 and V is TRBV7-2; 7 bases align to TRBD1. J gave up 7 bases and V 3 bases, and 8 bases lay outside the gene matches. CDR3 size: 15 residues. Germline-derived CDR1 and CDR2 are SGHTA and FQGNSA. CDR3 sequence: CASSLQTGVGGELFF. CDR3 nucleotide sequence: TGTGCCAGCAGCTTGCAAACAGGGGTTGGCGGGGAGCTGTTTTTT.

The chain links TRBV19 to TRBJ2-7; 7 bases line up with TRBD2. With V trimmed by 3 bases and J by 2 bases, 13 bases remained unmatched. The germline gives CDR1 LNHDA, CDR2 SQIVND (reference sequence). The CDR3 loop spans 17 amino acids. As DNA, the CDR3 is TGTGCCAGTAGTATTGCTGGCGGGAGCCAAGGCACCTACGAGCAGTACTTC. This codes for CASSIAGGSQGTYEQYF.

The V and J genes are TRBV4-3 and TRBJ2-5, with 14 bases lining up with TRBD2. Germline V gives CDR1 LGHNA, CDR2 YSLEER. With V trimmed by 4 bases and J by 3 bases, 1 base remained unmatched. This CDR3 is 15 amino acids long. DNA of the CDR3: TGCGCCAGCAGCCGACTAGCGGGAGGGAAAGAGACCCAGTACTTC. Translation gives CASSRLAGGKETQYF.

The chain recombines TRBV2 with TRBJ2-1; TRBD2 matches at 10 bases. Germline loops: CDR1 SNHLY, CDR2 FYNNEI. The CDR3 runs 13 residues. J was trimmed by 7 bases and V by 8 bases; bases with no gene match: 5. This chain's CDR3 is CASDLAGVNEQFF. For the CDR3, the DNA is TGTGCCAGCGATCTAGCGGGAGTAAATGAGCAGTTCTTC.

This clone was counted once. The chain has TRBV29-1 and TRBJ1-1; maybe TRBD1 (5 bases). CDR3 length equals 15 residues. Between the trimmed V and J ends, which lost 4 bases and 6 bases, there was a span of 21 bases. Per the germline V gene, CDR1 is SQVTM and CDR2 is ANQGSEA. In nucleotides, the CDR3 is TGCAGCGTTGGCCGGGACTCTGAGAGAACTTCTGAAGCTTTCTTT. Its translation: CSVGRDSERTSEAFF.

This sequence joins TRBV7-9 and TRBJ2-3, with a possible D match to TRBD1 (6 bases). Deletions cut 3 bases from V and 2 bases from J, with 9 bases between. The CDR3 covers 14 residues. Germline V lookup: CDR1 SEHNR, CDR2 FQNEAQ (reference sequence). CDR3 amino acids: CASSFQGPTDTQYF. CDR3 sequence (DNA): TGTGCCAGCAGCTTCCAGGGGCCCACAGATACGCAGTATTTT.

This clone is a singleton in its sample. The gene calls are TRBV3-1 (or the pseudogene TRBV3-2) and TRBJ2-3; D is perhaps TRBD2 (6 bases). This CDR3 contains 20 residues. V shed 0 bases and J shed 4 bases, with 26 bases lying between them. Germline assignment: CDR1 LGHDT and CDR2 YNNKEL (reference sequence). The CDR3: CASSQEVGEFGGIVPDTQYF. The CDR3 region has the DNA TGTGCCAGCAGCCAAGAAGTTGGGGAATTTGGCGGGATCGTCCCAGATACGCAGTATTTT.

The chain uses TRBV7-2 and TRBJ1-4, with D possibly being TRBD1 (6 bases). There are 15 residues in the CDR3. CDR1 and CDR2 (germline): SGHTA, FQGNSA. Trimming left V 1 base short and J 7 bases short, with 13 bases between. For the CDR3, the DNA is TGTGCCAGCAGCTTAGAGAGGGGAGGGGGTGAAAAACTGTTTTTT. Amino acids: CASSLERGGGEKLFF.

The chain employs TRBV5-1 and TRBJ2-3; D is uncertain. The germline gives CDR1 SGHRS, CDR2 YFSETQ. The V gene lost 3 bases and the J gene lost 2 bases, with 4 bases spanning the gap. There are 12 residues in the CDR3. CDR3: CASSSVTDTQYF. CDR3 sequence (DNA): TGCGCCAGCAGCTCCGTCACAGATACGCAGTATTTT.

This CDR3 reads CATNGDSYNEQFF. CDR3 nucleotides: TGTGCCACCAACGGGGACTCCTACAATGAGCAGTTCTTC. The chain has TRBV24-1 and TRBJ2-1; D perhaps matches TRBD2 (5 bases). V was trimmed by 8 bases and J by 0 bases, leaving 7 bases between them. The CDR3 is 13 amino acids. CDR1 is KGHDR, CDR2 SFDVKD, per germline.

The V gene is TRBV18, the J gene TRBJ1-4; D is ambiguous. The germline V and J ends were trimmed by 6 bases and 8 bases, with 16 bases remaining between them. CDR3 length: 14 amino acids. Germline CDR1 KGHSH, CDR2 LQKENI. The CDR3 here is CASSPQPPREKLFF. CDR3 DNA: TGTGCCAGCTCTCCCCAACCGCCCAGGGAAAAACTGTTTTTT.

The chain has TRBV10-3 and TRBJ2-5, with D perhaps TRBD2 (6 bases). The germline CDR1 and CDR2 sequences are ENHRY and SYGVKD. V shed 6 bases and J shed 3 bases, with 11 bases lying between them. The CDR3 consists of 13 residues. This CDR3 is CAIRASEKETQYF. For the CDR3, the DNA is TGTGCCATCAGGGCTAGCGAGAAAGAGACCCAGTACTTC.

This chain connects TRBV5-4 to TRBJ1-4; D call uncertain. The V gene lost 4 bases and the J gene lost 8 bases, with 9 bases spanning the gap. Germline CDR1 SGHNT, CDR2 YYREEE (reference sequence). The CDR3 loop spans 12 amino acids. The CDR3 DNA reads TGTGCCAGCAGCCGGACGGGGGAAAAACTGTTTTTT. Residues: CASSRTGEKLFF.

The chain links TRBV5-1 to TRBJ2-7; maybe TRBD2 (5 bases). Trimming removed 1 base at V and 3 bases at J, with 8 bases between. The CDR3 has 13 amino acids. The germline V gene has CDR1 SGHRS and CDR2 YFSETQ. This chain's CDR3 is CASSLKEGYEQYF. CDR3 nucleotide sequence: TGCGCCAGCAGCTTGAAAGAGGGCTACGAGCAGTACTTC.